Shown below are 26 T cell receptor beta chains from a single sample sequenced in a study of shared clonotypes between healthy human individuals. As defined, naive CD8 cells were CD45RO-negative and positively selected for CCR7, with terminally differentiated effector memory CD45RA+ cells excluded. Only in-frame clones appear in the TCRdb table, and some are missing; sequencing was by immunoSEQ multiplex PCR. Altogether about 2.2 million clones are present, 90% to 95% being singletons, with the ten largest covering about 1.5%. The sequenced material came from naive CD8+ T cells from PBMCs. The receptor set was obtained from a man younger than 30 in good health. Some clones in this sample may be carry-over from other donors' samples.

For the CDR3, the DNA is TGTGCCAGCAGTACACTAGCGGGGACCTACAATGAGCAGTTCTTC. It encodes CASSTLAGTYNEQFF. The chain employs TRBV6-5 and TRBJ2-1; 10 bases fit TRBD2. In germline, CDR1 is MNHEY, CDR2 SVGAGI. The CDR3 totals 15 residues. V lost 5 bases and J lost 2; bases outside the gene matches: 3.

This clone was detected once. As DNA, the CDR3 is TGTGCCAGCAGTTCCTTGGGGACAGGGGATGGCTACACCTTC. It is translated as CASSSLGTGDGYTF. The rearrangement links TRBV28 to TRBJ1-2; 10 bases fit TRBD1. This CDR3 has 14 amino acids. Germline V gives CDR1 MDHEN, CDR2 SYDVKM. Germline trimming cut 4 bases from V and 6 bases from J; bases unmatched to any gene: 5.

This chain uses TRBV6-6 with TRBJ2-1; 7 bases fit TRBD2. Germline V gene sequence: CDR1 MNHNY, CDR2 SVGAGI (reference sequence). This CDR3 has 16 amino acids. V was pared by 5 bases and J by 5 bases, with 12 bases of the junction left unmatched. As DNA, the CDR3 is TGTGCCAGCAGTCGGCCGCAGCGGGGATTAAACAATGAGCAGTTCTTC. The encoded protein is CASSRPQRGLNNEQFF.

V gene TRBV28 combines with J gene TRBJ2-3, with a weak D call TRBD1 (6 bases). The CDR3 consists of 17 residues. Trimming removed 6 bases from V and 0 bases from J, with 19 bases in between. Germline values: CDR1 MDHEN, CDR2 SYDVKM. The CDR3 nucleotides read TGTGCCAGCAGCTCCGGGACACGAATTCCTAGCACAGATACGCAGTATTTT. Its protein product is CASSSGTRIPSTDTQYF.

This chain links TRBV4-3 with TRBJ1-5; 8 bases are a match to TRBD1. The CDR3 covers 15 residues. CDR1 is LGHNA, CDR2 YSLEER, per germline. Losses at the gene ends were 3 bases for V and 7 bases for J; bases not matched to a gene: 8. The CDR3 loop reads CASSQEQGAGQPQHF. As DNA, the CDR3 is TGCGCCAGCAGCCAGGAGCAGGGGGCTGGACAGCCCCAGCATTTT.

The chain uses TRBV5-1 and TRBJ2-3; maybe TRBD2 (6 bases). Looked up from germline, CDR1 is SGHRS and CDR2 is YFSETQ. The CDR3 loop spans 13 amino acids. The germline V and J ends were trimmed by 1 base and 6 bases, with 9 bases remaining between them. In DNA form, the CDR3 reads TGCGCCAGCAGCTTGAGGGACTCCGATACGCAGTATTTT. Amino acids: CASSLRDSDTQYF. Combining the CDR3 with reference TRBV5-1 and TRBJ2-3 gives the whole variable domain KAGVTQTPRYLIKTRGQQVTLSCSPISGHRSVSWYQQTPGQGLQFLFEYFSETQRNKGNFPGRFSGRQFSNSRSEMNVSTLELGDSALYLCASSLRDSDTQYFGPGTRLTVL.

This clone has a single count. The chain couples TRBV7-8 to TRBJ2-7; 9 bases are shared with TRBD2. This CDR3 is built from 19 residues. The V gene's germline CDR1 is SGHVS and CDR2 FQNEAQ. J gave up 2 bases and V 2 bases, and 16 bases lay outside the gene matches. CDR3 nucleotide sequence: TGTGCCAGCAGCTTAAGTACAGGGCGGCGGACTAGCGCAGCCTACGAGCAGTACTTC. This gives the protein CASSLSTGRRTSAAYEQYF.

J is TRBJ2-7 and V is TRBV6-6; TRBD1 matches 9 bases. The CDR3 contains 15 residues. The germline V gene has CDR1 MNHNY and CDR2 SVGAGI (reference sequence). V was pared by 5 bases and J by 2 bases, with 7 bases of the junction left unmatched. CDR3 in amino acids: CASSGQGWGPYEQYF. CDR3 nucleotide sequence: TGTGCCAGCAGTGGACAGGGGTGGGGTCCCTACGAGCAGTACTTC.

The chain recombines TRBV6-4 with TRBJ2-1; 7 bases map to TRBD2. CDR3 length: 14 amino acids. Germline-derived CDR1 and CDR2 are MRHNA and SNTAGT. The junction had 7 bases not matched to a gene; V was cut back by 1 base and J by 10 bases. The DNA for the CDR3 is TGTGCCAGCAGTGACTTGGCGGGAGAAGGGGAGCAGTTCTTC. This gives the protein CASSDLAGEGEQFF.

This chain joins TRBV28 and TRBJ2-2; D possibly uses TRBD1 or TRBD2 (5 bases each). The ends were cut back, 6 bases at V and 3 bases at J, with 14 bases in the middle. The CDR3 contains 15 residues. CDR1 and CDR2 (germline): MDHEN, SYDVKM. In DNA, the CDR3 is TGTGCCAGCAGGAGAGAGGGGTTGGACACCGGGGAGCTGTTTTTT. It yields the protein CASRREGLDTGELFF.

J is TRBJ2-2 and V is TRBV19; D is unclear. The V end lost 5 bases, the J end lost 4 bases, and 20 bases lay between the germline ends. The germline V gene encodes CDR1 LNHDA and CDR2 SQIVND (reference sequence). The CDR3 has 17 residues. The CDR3 nucleotides are TGTGCCAGTAGTCCCGGTTTCTCAACATCGCCCACCGGGGAGCTGTTTTTT. This codes for CASSPGFSTSPTGELFF.

The gene calls are TRBV28 and TRBJ1-5; D unresolved. The germline CDR1 and CDR2 sequences are MDHEN and SYDVKM. Trimming stripped 4 bases from V and 1 base from J, with 8 bases between. The CDR3 is 14 amino acids. CDR3 sequence reads: CASSWEQSNQPQHF. The CDR3, as DNA: TGTGCCAGCAGTTGGGAACAGAGCAATCAGCCCCAGCATTTT. Full variable domain (outside the CDR3, taken from reference TRBV28 and TRBJ1-5): DVKVTQSSRYLVKRTGEKVFLECVQDMDHENMFWYRQDPGLGLRLIYFSYDVKMKEKGDIPEGYSVSREKKERFSLILESASTNQTSMYLCASSWEQSNQPQHFGDGTRLSIL.

This sequence joins TRBV4-1 and TRBJ1-5; 7 bases map to TRBD1. The J segment lost 7 bases and the V segment lost 4 bases, leaving 10 bases of the junction unmatched. The CDR3 has 15 amino acids. CDR1 and CDR2 from the germline V gene are MGHRA and YSYEKL. CDR3 residues: CASSPRQGTGQPQHF. The CDR3 DNA follows: TGCGCCAGCAGCCCTAGACAGGGCACGGGGCAGCCCCAGCATTTT.

V and J are TRBV7-2 and TRBJ2-5, with D maybe TRBD2 (5 bases). V lost 5 bases and J 9 bases, leaving 10 bases between the germline ends. Germline CDR1 is SGHTA and CDR2 is FQGNSA. This CDR3 spans 11 amino acids. For the CDR3, the DNA is TGTGCCAGCAGCCCGATCGGGGCCCAGTACTTC. It codes for CASSPIGAQYF.

The chain links TRBV9 to TRBJ1-1, with 10 bases matching TRBD1. The germline gives CDR1 SGDLS, CDR2 YYNGEE. The trim removed 4 bases at V and 5 bases at J, leaving 11 bases unmatched. This CDR3 has 16 amino acids. The CDR3 protein is CASSPWDRGGGTEAFF. The CDR3 DNA is TGTGCCAGCAGCCCCTGGGACAGGGGAGGGGGGACTGAAGCTTTCTTT.

The chain has TRBV7-8 and TRBJ2-6, with 13 bases aligning to TRBD2. The ends lost 5 bases at V and 0 bases at J; junction bases unmatched: 10. The CDR3 runs 20 residues. Per germline, CDR1 SGHVS and CDR2 FQNEAQ. The CDR3 DNA sequence: TGTGCCAGCAGCGGAGGGACTAGCGGGGCCCTAAGCTCTGGGGCCAACGTCCTGACTTTC. Its protein is CASSGGTSGALSSGANVLTF.

The chain links TRBV21-1 to TRBJ1-1; TRBD1, the table's D call, was not compared with the DNA. TRBV21-1 is labeled a pseudogene. This CDR3 contains 18 residues. CDR3 in DNA: TGTGCCAGCAGCAAAGGATATGGTGTGGCAGACAGGTCAATTGAAGCTTTCTTT. Its protein product is CASSKGYGVADRSIEAFF.

Notes on this clone: Other DNA sequences in this sample translate to the same CDR3. The CDR3 DNA reads as TGTGCCAGCAGCCCGGGACTACAAGAGACCCAGTACTTC. Translation: CASSPGLQETQYF. The chain links TRBV27 to TRBJ2-5; 7 positions agree with TRBD2. The CDR3 has 13 residues. Looked up from germline, CDR1 is MNHEY and CDR2 is SMNVEV (reference sequence). V dropped 6 bases and J dropped 2; count of bases not matched to a gene: 3.

This clone was detected only once. The rearrangement joins TRBV10-3 to TRBJ1-5; TRBD1 matches 10 bases. V shed 2 bases, J shed 7 bases, and the junction held 8 bases outside the gene matches. This CDR3 has 16 residues. The V gene's germline CDR1 is ENHRY and CDR2 SYGVKD. The DNA for the CDR3 is TGTGCCATCAGTGAGGCGCCGACAGGGGGCTCACAGCCCCAGCATTTT. It encodes CAISEAPTGGSQPQHF.

The chain employs TRBV19 and TRBJ2-1; 9 bases align to TRBD2. After removal of 4 bases from V and 6 bases from J, the junction contained 4 bases not matched to a gene. There are 14 residues in the CDR3. Germline lookup yields CDR1 LNHDA and CDR2 SQIVND (reference sequence). This CDR3 is CASSSGRAINEQFF. The DNA of the CDR3 is TGTGCCAGTAGTAGCGGGAGGGCCATCAATGAGCAGTTCTTC.

The chain recombines TRBV2 with TRBJ2-1; a weak D match, TRBD1 (6 bases). The germline CDR1 and CDR2 sequences are SNHLY and FYNNEI. The CDR3 is 15 residues long. Trimming took 2 bases from V and 7 from J, leaving 15 bases between them. The CDR3 region is CASSEYRGQRNEQFF. The CDR3, as DNA: TGTGCCAGCAGTGAATACCGAGGACAGCGTAATGAGCAGTTCTTC. Based on the CDR3 plus reference TRBV2 and TRBJ2-1, the full variable domain is EPEVTQTPSHQVTQMGQEVILRCVPISNHLYFYWYRQILGQKVEFLVSFYNNEISEKSEIFDDQFSVERPDGSNFTLKIRSTKLEDSAMYFCASSEYRGQRNEQFFGPGTRLTVL.

The chain recombines TRBV27 with TRBJ2-1; 10 nucleotides agree with TRBD2. The CDR3 extends over 16 amino acids. V dropped 5 bases and J dropped 3; count of bases not matched to a gene: 7. Germline loops: CDR1 MNHEY, CDR2 SMNVEV (reference sequence). The CDR3 bases are TGTGCCAGCAGTATCTTGAGGACTAGCGGCTACAATGAGCAGTTCTTC. As protein: CASSILRTSGYNEQFF.

The CDR3, as DNA: TGTGCCAGCAGACCACCGGGACAGGGATCTATCTATGGCTACACCTTC. It codes for CASRPPGQGSIYGYTF. The rearrangement uses TRBV2 and TRBJ1-2, with 9 positions matching TRBD1. There are 16 residues in the CDR3. The germline CDR1 and CDR2 sequences are SNHLY and FYNNEI. The trim removed 6 bases at V and 4 bases at J, leaving 12 bases unmatched.

The J gene is TRBJ2-1, the V gene TRBV11-3; TRBD2 matches 8 bases. Germline V CDR1 and CDR2: SGHNT, YENEEA. Germline trimming cut 1 base from V and 8 bases from J; bases unmatched to any gene: 13. The CDR3 is 17 residues long. CDR3: CASSLGFREGSRDEQFF. In DNA form, the CDR3 reads TGTGCCAGCAGCTTAGGTTTTCGGGAGGGAAGTCGAGATGAGCAGTTCTTC.

For this clone: Within the sample, other DNA sequences also encode this same CDR3. The genes are TRBV7-8 and TRBJ2-1, with D perhaps being TRBD1 or TRBD2 (5 bases each). From germline, CDR1 is SGHVS and CDR2 FQNEAQ. The V gene lost 5 bases and the J gene lost 4 bases, with 15 bases spanning the gap. The CDR3 loop spans 15 amino acids. The CDR3 DNA reads as TGTGCCAGCAGCCCCGGGACGATAGCTTACAATGAGCAGTTCTTC. Its translation: CASSPGTIAYNEQFF.

This chain joins TRBV9 and TRBJ2-1; D may match TRBD1 or TRBD2 (5 bases each). Trimming pared 4 bases from V and 0 bases from J, leaving 14 bases between. The length of the CDR3 is 16 residues. From germline, CDR1 is SGDLS and CDR2 YYNGEE. CDR3 in amino acids: CASSPRGSVSYNEQFF. The CDR3 coding sequence is TGTGCCAGCAGCCCGAGGGGTAGCGTCTCCTACAATGAGCAGTTCTTC.